What follows are 19 T cell receptor beta chains derived from one specimen sequenced in a study of T cells in women clearing cervical HPV infection. Libraries were prepared by immunoSEQ multiplex PCR; TCRdb keeps only in-frame clonotypes and omits some of them. The table lists 36,000 or so clones, with about 1.7% in the top ten. Sequenced input: blood buffy coat. The receptors were sampled from a woman aged 18 to 75 with a cervical HPV16 infection that either progressed to CIN3+ or cleared (not recorded which).

Turning to this clone: Read data end 3 residues before the CDR3 end; the end is taken from the germline J gene. The chain joins TRBV19 to TRBJ2-2; 7 positions match TRBD1. The CDR3 contains 15 residues. From germline, CDR1 is LNHDA and CDR2 SQIVND (reference sequence). The CDR3 is CASSRTGTDNSPLFF. Incomplete CDR3 DNA: TGTGCCAGTAGTAGAACCGGGACAGATAATTCACCG.

On this clone itself: The CDR3 goes on 3 residues after the read ends, and that part is filled in from the germline J gene. This chain connects TRBV11-2 to TRBJ1-4; tentative D call: TRBD1 (5 bases). Deletions cut 4 bases from V and 6 bases from J, with 12 bases between. In germline, CDR1 is SGHAT, CDR2 FQNNGV. This CDR3 has 14 residues. CDR3 DNA, as far as it was read: TGTGCCAGCAGCTCCCGACCAGGGTATGAAAAA. Translation gives CASSSRPGYEK. The CDR3 in full is CASSSRPGYEKLFF.

In the case of this clone: Read sequence stops 3 residues before the CDR3 end, and the germline J gene provides the missing end. The rearrangement links TRBV18 to TRBJ2-3; perhaps TRBD1 as D (6 bases). Germline V gives CDR1 KGHSH, CDR2 LQKENI. CDR3 length equals 14 residues. The DNA read from the CDR3 is TGTGCCAGCTCACCATCAGGGGCTGGAGAGACG. Protein product: CASSPSGAGET. The complete CDR3 sequence is CASSPSGAGETQYF.

For this clone: The missing CDR3 end, 3 residues past where the read stops, is filled in from the germline J gene. This chain joins TRBV2 and TRBJ2-7, with D possibly matching TRBD1 (6 bases). V was trimmed by 0 bases and J by 5 bases, leaving 14 bases between them. Germline loops: CDR1 SNHLY, CDR2 FYNNEI. This CDR3 region has 15 residues. CDR3 residues: CASSEATGWSHEQYF. The sequenced CDR3 bases are TGTGCCAGCAGTGAAGCTACAGGGTGGTCCCACGAG.

Turning to this clone: Sequencing ends 3 residues short of the CDR3 end; the germline J gene provides the rest. The chain has TRBV6-4 and TRBJ2-3; 9 nucleotides agree with TRBD2. This CDR3 is built from 15 residues. After removal of 0 bases from V and 5 bases from J, the junction contained 3 bases not matched to a gene. Germline V gene lookup returns CDR1 MRHNA and CDR2 SNTAGT. The CDR3 here is CASSDSRGGGDTQYF. The sequenced part of the CDR3 DNA is TGTGCCAGCAGTGACTCTCGCGGGGGGGGAGATACG.

Concerning this clone: Its ends do not fully match the called genes, so a read error is possible. CDR3 DNA (partial): TGTGCCGGCAGTGAAGAGGCTAGGTACGCCTACAATGAG. Translation gives CAGSEEARYAYNE. The whole CDR3 protein is CAGSEEARYAYNEQFF. The chain is built from TRBV6-1 and TRBJ2-1; D remains ambiguous. The read terminates 3 residues before the CDR3 end, so the remaining end is supplied by the germline J gene. CDR1 and CDR2 (germline): MNHNS, SASEGT. This CDR3 contains 16 residues.

As for this clone: The read comes to an end 3 residues before the CDR3 does, leaving the germline J gene to fill in the end. This chain connects TRBV20-1 to TRBJ2-2; 10 nucleotides align to TRBD2. J was trimmed by 4 bases and V by 3 bases; bases with no gene match: 5. The CDR3 sequence is 15 residues long. The germline CDR1 and CDR2 sequences are DFQATT and SNEGSKA (reference sequence). The covered CDR3 bases are TGCAGTGCTAGGAGCGGGGGGGCCGCCACCGGGGAG. This codes for CSARSGGAATGE. The entire CDR3 protein is CSARSGGAATGELFF.

Comment on this clone: The read halts 3 residues ahead of the CDR3 end, with the missing end drawn from the germline J gene. This chain connects TRBV23-1 to TRBJ1-5, with TRBD1 as a possible D gene (5 bases). TRBV23-1 is an ORF for which the function is uncertain. The CDR3 sequence is 15 residues long. Deletions cut 5 bases from V and 4 bases from J, with 15 bases between. CDR3 in amino acids: CASSFKARENQPQHF. The covered CDR3 bases are TGCGCCAGCAGTTTTAAGGCCAGGGAGAATCAGCCC.

Of note for this clone: With the read ending 3 residues before the CDR3 end, the germline J gene is used to fill in that end. The V gene is TRBV7-2, the J gene TRBJ1-6; 12 positions match TRBD1. CDR3 length equals 15 residues. V trimming: 4 bases; J trimming: 9 bases; junction bases outside the gene matches: 4. Germline CDR1 SGHTA, CDR2 FQGNSA. CDR3 in amino acids: CASSSGQGAGSPLHF. Incomplete CDR3 DNA: TGTGCCAGCAGCTCGGGACAGGGGGCAGGTTCACCC.

As regards this clone: The observed sequence ends 3 residues before the CDR3 terminus, with the missing tail filled in from the germline J gene. The sample has other DNA sequences that encode this CDR3 too. The chain recombines TRBV18 with TRBJ2-5; 7 nucleotides agree with TRBD2. Germline V gene sequence: CDR1 KGHSH, CDR2 LQKENI. The CDR3 covers 16 residues. With 6 bases clipped from V and 1 base from J, the junction kept 11 bases outside the gene matches. CDR3 DNA, as far as it was read: TGTGCCAGCTCCCCCCCTTCCGGGACTATCCAAGAGACC. Its translation is CASSPPSGTIQET. The entire CDR3 sequence reads CASSPPSGTIQETQYF.

Concerning this clone: The CDR3 end falls 3 residues outside the read, so it is completed with the germline J gene. The chain uses TRBV6-2 or TRBV6-3 and TRBJ2-2; a weak D match, TRBD1 (5 bases). Germline V gene sequence: CDR1 MNHEY, CDR2 SVGEGT. CDR3 length: 13 residues. The CDR3 here is CASSFGQHSPLFF. CDR3 DNA (partial): TGTGCCAGCAGTTTCGGACAACATTCACCG.

Of note for this clone: The CDR3 is cut off 3 residues early in the read; its end comes from the germline J gene. The genes are TRBV4-1 and TRBJ2-1; TRBD2 matches at 7 bases. Germline loops: CDR1 MGHRA, CDR2 YSYEKL. The CDR3 runs 16 residues. V gave up 4 bases and J gave up 0 bases; unmatched junction bases: 6. Incomplete CDR3 DNA: TGCGCCAGCAGCCGACTAGCCCTGAGCTCCTACAATGAG. It specifies CASSRLALSSYNE. The CDR3 in full is CASSRLALSSYNEQFF.

On this clone: The sequence runs out 3 residues before the end of the CDR3; the remainder is reconstructed from the germline J gene. J is TRBJ1-2 and V is TRBV7-2; 7 bases align to TRBD1. The CDR3 covers 14 residues. Germline CDR1 is SGHTA and CDR2 is FQGNSA. The part of the CDR3 DNA that was read is TGTGCCAGCAGCTTAGAGACAGGGTGGCTTGAC. Amino acids: CASSLETGWLD. The whole CDR3 region reads CASSLETGWLDYTF.

Worth noting for this clone: The missing CDR3 end, 3 residues past where the read stops, is filled in from the germline J gene. The V and J genes are TRBV30 and TRBJ2-4; D gene uncertain. Germline CDR1 is GTSNPN and CDR2 is SVGIG (reference sequence). The CDR3 runs to 13 residues. The DNA read from the CDR3 is TGTGCCTGGACATACGCCATTATCGGTGGT. Translating it yields CAWTYAIIGG. The entire CDR3 sequence reads CAWTYAIIGGQYF.

As for this clone: Read coverage stops 3 residues before the CDR3 terminus; the germline J gene supplies the remainder. This rearrangement joins TRBV6-1 to TRBJ2-3; 7 bases map to TRBD2. The V gene's germline CDR1 is MNHNS and CDR2 SASEGT. This CDR3 comprises 15 residues. The trim removed 0 bases at V and 6 bases at J, leaving 6 bases unmatched. CDR3 sequence reads: CASSEALGTTDTQYF. CDR3 bases read: TGTGCCAGCAGTGAAGCGCTCGGGACTACGGATACG.

About this clone: Coverage ceases 3 residues before the CDR3 finishes, and the germline J gene fills in the end. The V gene is TRBV19, the J gene TRBJ2-4; D remains ambiguous. The germline gives CDR1 LNHDA, CDR2 SQIVND (reference sequence). The CDR3 extends over 12 amino acids. CDR3 bases read: TGTGCCAGTACGTCGGTTCCGGGTGGT. Its protein product is CASTSVPGG. The whole CDR3 protein reads CASTSVPGGQYF. The full variable domain, in which reference TRBV19 and TRBJ2-4 provide the parts outside the CDR3, is DGGITQSPKYLFRKEGQNVTLSCEQNLNHDAMYWYRQDPGQGLRLIYYSQIVNDFQKGDIAEGYSVSREKKESFPLTVTSAQKNPTAFYLCASTSVPGGQYFGAGTRLSVL.

The covered CDR3 bases are TGTGCCAGCAGTTACCAGGGGGGTACTGGGGCCAACGTC. It yields the protein CASSYQGGTGANV. The entire CDR3 protein reads CASSYQGGTGANVLTF. The rearrangement uses TRBV6-2 or TRBV6-3 and TRBJ2-6, with D maybe TRBD1 (7 bases). From the germline J gene comes the end of the CDR3, since the read stops 3 residues before it. V was pared by 2 bases and J by 2 bases, with 10 bases between. This CDR3 is built from 16 residues. The germline gives CDR1 MNHEY, CDR2 SVGEGT.

To note about this clone: The sequence runs out 3 residues before the end of the CDR3; the remainder is reconstructed from the germline J gene. The chain has TRBV24-1 and TRBJ2-2, with 14 bases fitting TRBD2. Germline CDR1 reads KGHDR; CDR2 reads SFDVKD. The CDR3 has 16 amino acids. J lost 5 bases, V lost 6 bases, and 4 bases had no gene match. CDR3 DNA (partial): TGTGCCACCAGTCGGACTAGCGGGGGGCCTACCGGGGAG. It codes for CATSRTSGGPTGE. The CDR3 as a whole reads CATSRTSGGPTGELFF.

With regard to this clone: The read ends 3 residues shy of where the CDR3 ends; the end is completed using the germline J gene. This chain joins TRBV29-1 and TRBJ2-3, with TRBD1 matching over 8 bases. Germline CDR1 SQVTM, CDR2 ANQGSEA. This CDR3 has 13 residues. The DNA read from the CDR3 is TGCAGCGTTCAAGGACAGGGCAATCAGCCG. Encoded protein: CSVQGQGNQP. The whole CDR3 region reads CSVQGQGNQPQYF.